The T cell receptor (beta chain) under discussion was sequenced for a study of T cells expressing NK-cell markers. The CDR3 totals 13 residues. The V gene's germline CDR1 is MNHEY and CDR2 SVGAGI. Reprocessing the 5' RACE reads, TCRdb reports a single entry for every CDR3 protein and omits DNA. The table for this sample gives fewer than 550,000 distinct CDR3 sequences. The gene calls are TRBV6-5 and TRBJ2-5; absent DNA, TCRdb's TRBD2 call cannot be checked. The sequence was collected from a woman aged 45-59 years in good health. Sequenced sample: blood T cells: a sorted CD56 or NKG2C T cell subset, CD4+ or CD8+ T cells, or bulk PBMC T cells (not recorded which). The CDR3 protein is CASSSGLQETQYF.